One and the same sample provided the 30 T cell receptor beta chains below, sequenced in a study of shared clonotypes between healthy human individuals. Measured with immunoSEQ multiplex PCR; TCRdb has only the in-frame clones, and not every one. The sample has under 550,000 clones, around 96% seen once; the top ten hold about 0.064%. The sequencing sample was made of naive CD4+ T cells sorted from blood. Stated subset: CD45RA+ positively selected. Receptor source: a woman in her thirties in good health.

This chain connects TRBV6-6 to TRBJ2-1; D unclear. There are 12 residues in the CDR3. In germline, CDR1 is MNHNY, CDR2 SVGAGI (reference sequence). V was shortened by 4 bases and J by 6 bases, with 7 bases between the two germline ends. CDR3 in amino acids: CASSFETNEQFF. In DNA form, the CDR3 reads TGTGCCAGCAGTTTCGAAACCAATGAGCAGTTCTTC.

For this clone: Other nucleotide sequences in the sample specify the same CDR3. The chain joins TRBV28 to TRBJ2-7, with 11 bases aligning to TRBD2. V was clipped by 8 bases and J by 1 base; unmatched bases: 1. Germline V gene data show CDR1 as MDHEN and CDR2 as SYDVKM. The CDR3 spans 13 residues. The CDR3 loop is CASRTSGSYEQYF. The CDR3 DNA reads TGTGCCAGCCGGACTAGCGGGTCCTACGAGCAGTACTTC.

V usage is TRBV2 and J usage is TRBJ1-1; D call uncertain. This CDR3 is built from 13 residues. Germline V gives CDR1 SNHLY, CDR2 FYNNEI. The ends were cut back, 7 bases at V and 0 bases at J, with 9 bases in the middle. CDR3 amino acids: CASMGPLNTEAFF. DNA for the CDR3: TGTGCCAGCATGGGTCCGTTGAACACTGAAGCTTTCTTT.

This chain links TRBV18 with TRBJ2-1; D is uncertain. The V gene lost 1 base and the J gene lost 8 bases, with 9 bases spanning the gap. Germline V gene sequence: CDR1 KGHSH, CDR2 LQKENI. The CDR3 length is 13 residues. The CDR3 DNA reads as TGTGCCAGCTCACCACTGGGTCCGGATGAGCAGTTCTTC. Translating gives CASSPLGPDEQFF.

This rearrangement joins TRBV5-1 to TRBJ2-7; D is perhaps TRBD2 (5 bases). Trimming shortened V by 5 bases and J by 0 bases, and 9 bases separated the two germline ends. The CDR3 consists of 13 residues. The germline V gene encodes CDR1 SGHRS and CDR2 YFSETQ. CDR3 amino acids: CASSEGNSYEQYF. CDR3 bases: TGCGCCAGCAGTGAGGGCAACTCCTACGAGCAGTACTTC.

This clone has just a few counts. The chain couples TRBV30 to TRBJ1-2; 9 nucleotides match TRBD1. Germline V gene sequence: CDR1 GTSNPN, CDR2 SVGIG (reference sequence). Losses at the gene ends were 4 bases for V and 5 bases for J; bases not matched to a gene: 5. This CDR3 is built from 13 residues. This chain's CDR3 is CAWIEGQGYGYTF. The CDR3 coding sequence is TGTGCCTGGATTGAGGGACAGGGTTATGGCTACACCTTC.

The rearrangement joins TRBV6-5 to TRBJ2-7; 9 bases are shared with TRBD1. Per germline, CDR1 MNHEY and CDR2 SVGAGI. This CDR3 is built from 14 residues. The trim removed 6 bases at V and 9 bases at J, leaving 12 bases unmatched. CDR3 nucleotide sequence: TGTGCCAGCAGGCCGGGACAGGGCATAATGGGGCAGTACTTC. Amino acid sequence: CASRPGQGIMGQYF.

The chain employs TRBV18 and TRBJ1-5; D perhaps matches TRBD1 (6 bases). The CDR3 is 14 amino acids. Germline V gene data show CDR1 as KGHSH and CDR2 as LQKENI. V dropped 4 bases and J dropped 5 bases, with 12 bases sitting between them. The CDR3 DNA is TGTGCCAGCTCACTCCAGGGGCAGGATCAGCCCCAGCATTTT. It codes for CASSLQGQDQPQHF.

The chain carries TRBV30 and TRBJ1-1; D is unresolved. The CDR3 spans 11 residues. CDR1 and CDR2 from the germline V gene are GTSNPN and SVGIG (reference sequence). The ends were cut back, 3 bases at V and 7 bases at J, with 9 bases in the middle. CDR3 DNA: TGTGCCTGGAGGAGGTCAGGTGAAGCTTTCTTT. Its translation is CAWRRSGEAFF. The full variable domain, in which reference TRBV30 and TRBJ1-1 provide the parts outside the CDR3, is SQTIHQWPATLVQPVGSPLSLECTVEGTSNPNLYWYRQAAGRGLQLLFYSVGIGQISSEVPQNLSASRPQDRQFILSSKKLLLSDSGFYLCAWRRSGEAFFGQGTRLTVV.

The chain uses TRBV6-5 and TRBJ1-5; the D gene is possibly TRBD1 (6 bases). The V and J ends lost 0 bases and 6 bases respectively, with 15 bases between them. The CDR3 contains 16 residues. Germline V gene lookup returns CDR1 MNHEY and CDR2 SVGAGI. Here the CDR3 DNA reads TGTGCCAGCAGTTACTCGCCAATGGGGGCTGGTCAGCCCCAGCATTTT. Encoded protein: CASSYSPMGAGQPQHF.

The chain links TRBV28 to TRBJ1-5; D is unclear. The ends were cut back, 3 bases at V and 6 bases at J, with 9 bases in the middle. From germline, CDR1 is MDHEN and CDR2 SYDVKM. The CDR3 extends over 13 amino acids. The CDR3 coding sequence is TGTGCCAGCAGTTTGGGCCCCCTTCAGCCCCAGCATTTT. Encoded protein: CASSLGPLQPQHF.

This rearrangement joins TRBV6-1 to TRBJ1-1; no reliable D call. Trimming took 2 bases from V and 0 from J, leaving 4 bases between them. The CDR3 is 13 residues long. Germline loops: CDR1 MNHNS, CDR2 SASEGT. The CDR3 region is CASSEWLNTEAFF. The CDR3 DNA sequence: TGTGCCAGCAGTGAATGGCTGAACACTGAAGCTTTCTTT.

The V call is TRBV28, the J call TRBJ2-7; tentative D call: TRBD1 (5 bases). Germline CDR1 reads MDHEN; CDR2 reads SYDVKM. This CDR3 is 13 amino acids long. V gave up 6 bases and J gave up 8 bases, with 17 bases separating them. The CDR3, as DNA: TGTGCCAGCAGGTCGGACAACTACGAGCAGCAGTACTTC. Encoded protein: CASRSDNYEQQYF.

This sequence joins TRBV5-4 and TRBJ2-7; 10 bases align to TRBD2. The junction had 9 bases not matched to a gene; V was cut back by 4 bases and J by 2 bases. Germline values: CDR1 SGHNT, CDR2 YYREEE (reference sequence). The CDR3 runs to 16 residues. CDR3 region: CASSRSLGLAAYEQYF. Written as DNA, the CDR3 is TGTGCCAGCAGCCGATCTTTAGGACTAGCGGCCTACGAGCAGTACTTC.

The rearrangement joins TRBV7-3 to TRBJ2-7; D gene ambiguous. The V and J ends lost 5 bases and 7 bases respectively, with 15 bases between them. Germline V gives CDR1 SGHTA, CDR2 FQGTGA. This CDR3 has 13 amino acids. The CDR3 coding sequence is TGTGCCAGCAGCGCCGGACCGGGCGTTGAGCAGTACTTC. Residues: CASSAGPGVEQYF.

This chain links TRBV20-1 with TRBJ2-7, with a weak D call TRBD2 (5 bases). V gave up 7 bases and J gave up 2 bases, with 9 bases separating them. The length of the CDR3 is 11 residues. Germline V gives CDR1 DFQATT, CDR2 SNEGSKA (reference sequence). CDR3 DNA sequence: TGCAGTGTTCGGCGGGCCTACGAGCAGTACTTC. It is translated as CSVRRAYEQYF.

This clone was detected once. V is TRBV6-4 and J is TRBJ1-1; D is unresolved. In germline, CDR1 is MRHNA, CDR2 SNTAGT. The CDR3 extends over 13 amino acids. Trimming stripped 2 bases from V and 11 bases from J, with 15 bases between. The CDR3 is CASSDVEGGLAFF. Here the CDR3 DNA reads TGTGCCAGCAGTGACGTGGAGGGCGGTCTGGCTTTCTTT.

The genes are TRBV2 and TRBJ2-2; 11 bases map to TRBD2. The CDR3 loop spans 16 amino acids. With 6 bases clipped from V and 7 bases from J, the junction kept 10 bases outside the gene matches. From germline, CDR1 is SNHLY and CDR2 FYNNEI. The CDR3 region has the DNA TGTGCCAGCAGAACCCGGGTAGCGGGAGGGAGCGGGGAGCTGTTTTTT. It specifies CASRTRVAGGSGELFF.

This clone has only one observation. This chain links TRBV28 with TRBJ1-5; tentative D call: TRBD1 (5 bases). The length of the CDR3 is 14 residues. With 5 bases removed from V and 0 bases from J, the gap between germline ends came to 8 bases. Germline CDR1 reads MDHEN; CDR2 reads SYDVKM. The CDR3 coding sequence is TGTGCCAGCAGTGGACACTATAGCAATCAGCCCCAGCATTTT. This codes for CASSGHYSNQPQHF.

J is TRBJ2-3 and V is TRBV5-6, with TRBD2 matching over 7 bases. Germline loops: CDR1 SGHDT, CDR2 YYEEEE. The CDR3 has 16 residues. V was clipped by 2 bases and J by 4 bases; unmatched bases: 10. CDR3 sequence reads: CASSFPRREWADTQYF. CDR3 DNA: TGTGCCAGCAGCTTCCCGAGGCGGGAGTGGGCAGATACGCAGTATTTT.

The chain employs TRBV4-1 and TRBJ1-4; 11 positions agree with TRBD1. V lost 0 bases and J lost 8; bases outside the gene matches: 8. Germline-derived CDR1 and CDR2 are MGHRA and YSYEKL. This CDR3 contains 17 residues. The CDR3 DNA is TGCGCCAGCAGCCAAGATTCTGGACAGGGGGCAGGGGAAAAACTGTTTTTT. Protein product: CASSQDSGQGAGEKLFF.

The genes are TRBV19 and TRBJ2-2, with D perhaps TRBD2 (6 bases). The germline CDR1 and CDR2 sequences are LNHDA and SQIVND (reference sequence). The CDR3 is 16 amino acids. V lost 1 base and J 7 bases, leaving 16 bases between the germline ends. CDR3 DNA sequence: TGTGCCAGTAGTATAGGTGGACTACCCCGGGTCGGGGAGCTGTTTTTT. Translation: CASSIGGLPRVGELFF.

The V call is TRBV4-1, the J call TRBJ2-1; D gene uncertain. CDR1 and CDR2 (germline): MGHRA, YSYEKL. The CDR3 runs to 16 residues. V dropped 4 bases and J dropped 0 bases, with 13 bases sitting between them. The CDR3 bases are TGCGCCAGCAGCCTCGGTTCAGCGAGCTCCTACAATGAGCAGTTCTTC. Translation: CASSLGSASSYNEQFF.

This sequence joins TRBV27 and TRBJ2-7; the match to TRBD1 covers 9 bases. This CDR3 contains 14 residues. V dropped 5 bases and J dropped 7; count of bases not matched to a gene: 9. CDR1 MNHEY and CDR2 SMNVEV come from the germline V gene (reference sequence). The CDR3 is CASSLQGTGWEQYF. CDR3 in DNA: TGTGCCAGCAGTCTACAAGGGACAGGGTGGGAGCAGTACTTC.

The CDR3 DNA reads as TGTGCCAGCAGTGATCAATTAGGCCCACCACGGTACTTC. Amino acid sequence: CASSDQLGPPRYF. This chain connects TRBV2 to TRBJ2-7; the D is unclear. V was shortened by 3 bases and J by 12 bases, with 18 bases between the two germline ends. CDR1 is SNHLY and CDR2 is FYNNEI in the germline V gene. The CDR3 is made up of 13 amino acids.

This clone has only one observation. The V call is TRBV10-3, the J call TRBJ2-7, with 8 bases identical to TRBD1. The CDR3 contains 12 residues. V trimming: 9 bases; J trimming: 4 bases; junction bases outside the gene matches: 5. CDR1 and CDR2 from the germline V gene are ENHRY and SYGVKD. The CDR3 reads CAIGQGGYEQYF. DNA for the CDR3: TGTGCCATAGGACAGGGAGGTTACGAGCAGTACTTC.

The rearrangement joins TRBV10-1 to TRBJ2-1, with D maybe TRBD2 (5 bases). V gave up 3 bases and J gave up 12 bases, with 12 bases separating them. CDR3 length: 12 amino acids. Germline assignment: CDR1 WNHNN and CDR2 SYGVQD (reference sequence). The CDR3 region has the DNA TGCGCCAGCAGTGAAACGAGGGTACGGCAGTTCTTC. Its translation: CASSETRVRQFF.

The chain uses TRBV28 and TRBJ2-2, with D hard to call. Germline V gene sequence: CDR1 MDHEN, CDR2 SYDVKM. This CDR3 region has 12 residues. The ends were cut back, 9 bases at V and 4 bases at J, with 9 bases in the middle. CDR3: CASLPFTGELFF. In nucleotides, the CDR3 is TGTGCCAGTTTGCCTTTCACCGGGGAGCTGTTTTTT.

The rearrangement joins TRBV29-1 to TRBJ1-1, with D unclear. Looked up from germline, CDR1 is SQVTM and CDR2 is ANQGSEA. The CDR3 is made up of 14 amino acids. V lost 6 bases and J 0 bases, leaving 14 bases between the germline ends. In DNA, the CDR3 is TGCAGCGTAAAGAGAACGGTCCTGAACACTGAAGCTTTCTTT. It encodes CSVKRTVLNTEAFF.

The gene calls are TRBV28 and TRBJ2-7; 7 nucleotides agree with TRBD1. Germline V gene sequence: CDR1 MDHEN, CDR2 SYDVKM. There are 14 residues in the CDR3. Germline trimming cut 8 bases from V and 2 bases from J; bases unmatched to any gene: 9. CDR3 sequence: CASRADRPTYEQYF. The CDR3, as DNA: TGTGCCAGCCGAGCGGACAGGCCAACCTACGAGCAGTACTTC.